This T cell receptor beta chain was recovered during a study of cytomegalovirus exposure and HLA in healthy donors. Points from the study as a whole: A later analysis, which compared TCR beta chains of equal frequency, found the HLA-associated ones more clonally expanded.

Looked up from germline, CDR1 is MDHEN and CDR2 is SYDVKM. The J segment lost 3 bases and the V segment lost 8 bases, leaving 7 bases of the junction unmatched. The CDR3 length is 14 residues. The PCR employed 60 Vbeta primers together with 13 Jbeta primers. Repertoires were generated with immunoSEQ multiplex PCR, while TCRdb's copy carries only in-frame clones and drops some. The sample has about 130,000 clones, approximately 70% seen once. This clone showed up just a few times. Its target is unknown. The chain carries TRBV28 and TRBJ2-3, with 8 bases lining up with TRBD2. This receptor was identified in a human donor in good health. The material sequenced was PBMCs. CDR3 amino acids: CASLGRAVTDTQYF. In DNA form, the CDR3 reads TGTGCCAGCCTCGGGAGGGCCGTAACAGATACGCAGTATTTT.